The T cell receptor beta chain described here comes from a study of blood T cells in healthy people across ages. Each sample yielded at least 5.5 micrograms of PBMC total RNA. Germline CDR1 is SGHRS and CDR2 is YFSETQ. Trimming removed 2 bases from V and 1 base from J, with 9 bases in between. The CDR3 has 14 amino acids. This clonotype was counted only a few times. Its antigen remains unidentified. Alongside a J-beta primer mix, a sample-barcoded 5' primer served in a second PCR lasting about 6 to 12 cycles. All cDNA molecules were each tagged by a template-switch adaptor with 12 random nucleotides. Each of the samples gave a minimum of 2.5 million paired-end reads that contained CDR3. TCRdb re-called the 5' RACE reads with MiXCR, one entry per CDR3 protein. The sample carries about 1.7 million distinct CDR3 sequences, 28% recorded once. Overall study results and limits: Across samples, TCR beta diversity tracked strongly with naive T cell percentage.

This TCR derives from a woman aged 30 to 39 in good health. The sequenced sample was blood. The chain joins TRBV5-1 to TRBJ1-2; D remains unclear. The CDR3 sequence is CASSLPQVNYGYTF. The DNA for the CDR3 is TGCGCCAGCAGCTTACCTCAGGTTAACTATGGCTACACCTTC.